The rows below give T cell receptor beta chains drawn from one sample of a study of cytomegalovirus exposure and HLA in healthy donors. Sequencing was performed with immunoSEQ multiplex PCR; in TCRdb, only in-frame clones are kept and a portion is missing. The table has about 160,000 clones, approximately 77% seen once; the top ten hold around 3.4%. The sequencing sample was made of PBMCs. The receptors were sampled from a young man in good health and CMV-seropositive. The CDR3 runs from the conserved cysteine through the conserved F or W.

v_call: TRBV29-1; cdr3_aa: CSADGGSYEQYF
v_call: TRBV6-1; cdr3_aa: CASSEDSGGFGNSPLHF
v_call: TRBV28; cdr3_aa: CASSLGDRVDGYTF
v_call: TRBV10-3; cdr3_aa: CASSGQINYGYTF
v_call: TRBV28; cdr3_aa: CASRAGGTDTQYF
v_call: TRBV28; cdr3_aa: CASSSPHSTNEKLFF
v_call: TRBV19; cdr3_aa: CASSMAGSRVGTEAFF
v_call: TRBV30; cdr3_aa: CAWSAGSVSYNSPLHF
v_call: TRBV7-3; cdr3_aa: CASTQLAGIVGELFF
v_call: TRBV5-1; cdr3_aa: CASSSNTDTQYF
v_call: TRBV10-3; cdr3_aa: CAISPTTASGNTIYF
v_call: TRBV30; cdr3_aa: CAQRDRVTYEQYF
v_call: TRBV2; cdr3_aa: CASRTGLNYNEQFF
v_call: TRBV5-1; cdr3_aa: CASSLAESSGNTIYF
v_call: TRBV23-1; cdr3_aa: CASSQWTSGVGHSYNEQFF
v_call: TRBV19; cdr3_aa: CASSRGLAGATDTQYF
v_call: TRBV7-2; cdr3_aa: CASSSLTGDTQYF
v_call: TRBV10-2; cdr3_aa: CASSDRATNTEAFF
v_call: TRBV15; cdr3_aa: CATSRGTEDEKLFF
v_call: TRBV9; cdr3_aa: CASSVALAGGLETQYF
v_call: TRBV5-1; cdr3_aa: CASSSLGTDQETQYF
v_call: TRBV4-1; cdr3_aa: CASSQGILRRSGANEQFF
v_call: TRBV29-1; cdr3_aa: CSAEVDSSYEQYF
v_call: TRBV28; cdr3_aa: CASKLETGQSEAFF
v_call: TRBV27; cdr3_aa: CASSSLTGTGLTGELFF
v_call: TRBV6-1; cdr3_aa: CASSETGNQPQHF
v_call: TRBV27; cdr3_aa: CASSTNSGANVLTF
v_call: TRBV5-1; cdr3_aa: CASSLETGVGEKLFF
v_call: TRBV28; cdr3_aa: CASSPLRQGRNQPQHF
v_call: TRBV6-1; cdr3_aa: CASSETGISKNIQYF
v_call: TRBV4-3; cdr3_aa: CASSQDRDRNQPQHF